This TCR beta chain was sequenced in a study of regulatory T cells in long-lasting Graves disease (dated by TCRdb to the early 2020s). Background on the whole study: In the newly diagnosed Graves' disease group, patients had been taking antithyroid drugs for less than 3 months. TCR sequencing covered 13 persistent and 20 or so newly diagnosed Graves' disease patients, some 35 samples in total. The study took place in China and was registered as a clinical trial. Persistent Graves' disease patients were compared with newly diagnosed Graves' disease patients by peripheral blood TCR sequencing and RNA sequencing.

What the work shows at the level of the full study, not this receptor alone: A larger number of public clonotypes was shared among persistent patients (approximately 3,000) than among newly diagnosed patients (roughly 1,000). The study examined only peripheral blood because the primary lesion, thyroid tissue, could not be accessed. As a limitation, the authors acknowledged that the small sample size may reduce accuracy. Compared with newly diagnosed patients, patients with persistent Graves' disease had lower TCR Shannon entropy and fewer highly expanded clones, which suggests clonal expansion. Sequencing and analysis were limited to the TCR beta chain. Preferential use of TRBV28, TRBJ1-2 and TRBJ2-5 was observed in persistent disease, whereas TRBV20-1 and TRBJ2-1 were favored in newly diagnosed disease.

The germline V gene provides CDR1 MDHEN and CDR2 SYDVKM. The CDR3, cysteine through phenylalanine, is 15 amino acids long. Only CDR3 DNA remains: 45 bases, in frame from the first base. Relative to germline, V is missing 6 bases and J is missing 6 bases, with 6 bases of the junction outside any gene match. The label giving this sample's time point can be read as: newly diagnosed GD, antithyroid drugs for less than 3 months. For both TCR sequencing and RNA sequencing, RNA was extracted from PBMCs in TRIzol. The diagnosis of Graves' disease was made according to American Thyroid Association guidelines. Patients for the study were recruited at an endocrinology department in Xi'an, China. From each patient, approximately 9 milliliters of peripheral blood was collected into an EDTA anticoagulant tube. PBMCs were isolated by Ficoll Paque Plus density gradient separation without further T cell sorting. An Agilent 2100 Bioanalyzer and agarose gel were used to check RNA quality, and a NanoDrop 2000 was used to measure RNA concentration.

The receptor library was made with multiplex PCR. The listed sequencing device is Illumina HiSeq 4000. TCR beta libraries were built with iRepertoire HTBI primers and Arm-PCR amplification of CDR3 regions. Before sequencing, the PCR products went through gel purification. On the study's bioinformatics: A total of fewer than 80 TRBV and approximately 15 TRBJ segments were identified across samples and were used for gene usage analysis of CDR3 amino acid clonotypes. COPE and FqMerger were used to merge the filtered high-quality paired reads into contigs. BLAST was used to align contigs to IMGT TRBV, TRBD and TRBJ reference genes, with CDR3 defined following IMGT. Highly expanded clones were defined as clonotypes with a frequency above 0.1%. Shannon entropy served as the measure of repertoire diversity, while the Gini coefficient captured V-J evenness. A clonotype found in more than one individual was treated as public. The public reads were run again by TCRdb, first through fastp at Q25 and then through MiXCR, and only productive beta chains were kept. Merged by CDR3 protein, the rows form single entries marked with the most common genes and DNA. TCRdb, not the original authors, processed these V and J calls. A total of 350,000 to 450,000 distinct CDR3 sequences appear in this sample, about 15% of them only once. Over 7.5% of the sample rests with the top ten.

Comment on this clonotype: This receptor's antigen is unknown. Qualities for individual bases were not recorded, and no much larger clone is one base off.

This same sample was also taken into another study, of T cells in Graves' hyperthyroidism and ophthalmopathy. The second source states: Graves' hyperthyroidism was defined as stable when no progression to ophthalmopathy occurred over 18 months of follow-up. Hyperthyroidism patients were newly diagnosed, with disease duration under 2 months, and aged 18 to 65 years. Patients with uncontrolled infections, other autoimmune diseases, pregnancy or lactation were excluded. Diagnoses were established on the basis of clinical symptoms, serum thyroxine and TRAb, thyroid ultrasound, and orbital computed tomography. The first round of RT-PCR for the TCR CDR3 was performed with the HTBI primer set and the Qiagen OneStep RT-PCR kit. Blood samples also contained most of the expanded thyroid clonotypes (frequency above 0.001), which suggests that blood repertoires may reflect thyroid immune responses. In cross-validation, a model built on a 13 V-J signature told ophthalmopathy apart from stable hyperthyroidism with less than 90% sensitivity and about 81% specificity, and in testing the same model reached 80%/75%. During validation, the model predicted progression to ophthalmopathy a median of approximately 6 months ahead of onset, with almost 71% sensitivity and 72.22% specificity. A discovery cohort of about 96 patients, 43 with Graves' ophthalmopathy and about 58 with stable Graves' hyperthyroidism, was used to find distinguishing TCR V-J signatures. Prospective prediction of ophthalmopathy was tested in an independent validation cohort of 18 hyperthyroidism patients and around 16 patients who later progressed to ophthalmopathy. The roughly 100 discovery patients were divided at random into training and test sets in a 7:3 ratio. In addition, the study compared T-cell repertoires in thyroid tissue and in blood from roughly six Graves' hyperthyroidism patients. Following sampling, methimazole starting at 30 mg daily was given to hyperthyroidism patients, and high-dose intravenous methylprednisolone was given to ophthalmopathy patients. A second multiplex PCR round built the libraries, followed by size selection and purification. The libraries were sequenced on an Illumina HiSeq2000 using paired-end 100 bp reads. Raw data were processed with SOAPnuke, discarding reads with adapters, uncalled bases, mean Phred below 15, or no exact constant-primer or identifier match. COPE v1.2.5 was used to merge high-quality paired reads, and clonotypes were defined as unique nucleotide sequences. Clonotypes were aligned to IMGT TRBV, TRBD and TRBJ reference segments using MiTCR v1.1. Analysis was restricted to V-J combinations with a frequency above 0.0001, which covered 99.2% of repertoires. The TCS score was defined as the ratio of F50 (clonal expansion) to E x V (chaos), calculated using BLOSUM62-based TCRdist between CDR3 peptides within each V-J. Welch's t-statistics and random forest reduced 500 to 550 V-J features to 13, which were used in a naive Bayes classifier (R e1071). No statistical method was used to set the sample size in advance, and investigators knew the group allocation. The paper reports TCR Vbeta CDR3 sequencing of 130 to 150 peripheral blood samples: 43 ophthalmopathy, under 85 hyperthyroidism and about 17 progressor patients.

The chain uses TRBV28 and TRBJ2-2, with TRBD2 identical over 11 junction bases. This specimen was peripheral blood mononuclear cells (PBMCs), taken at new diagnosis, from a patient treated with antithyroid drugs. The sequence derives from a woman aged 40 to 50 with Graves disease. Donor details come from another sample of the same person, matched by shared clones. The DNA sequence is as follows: TGTGCCAGCAGCGTTAGCGGGAGGGCCTCCGGGGAGCTGTTTTTT. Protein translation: CASSVSGRASGELFF. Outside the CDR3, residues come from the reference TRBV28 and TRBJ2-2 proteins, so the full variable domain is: DVKVTQSSRYLVKRTGEKVFLECVQDMDHENMFWYRQDPGLGLRLIYFSYDVKMKEKGDIPEGYSVSREKKERFSLILESASTNQTSMYLCASSVSGRASGELFFGEGSRLTVL.